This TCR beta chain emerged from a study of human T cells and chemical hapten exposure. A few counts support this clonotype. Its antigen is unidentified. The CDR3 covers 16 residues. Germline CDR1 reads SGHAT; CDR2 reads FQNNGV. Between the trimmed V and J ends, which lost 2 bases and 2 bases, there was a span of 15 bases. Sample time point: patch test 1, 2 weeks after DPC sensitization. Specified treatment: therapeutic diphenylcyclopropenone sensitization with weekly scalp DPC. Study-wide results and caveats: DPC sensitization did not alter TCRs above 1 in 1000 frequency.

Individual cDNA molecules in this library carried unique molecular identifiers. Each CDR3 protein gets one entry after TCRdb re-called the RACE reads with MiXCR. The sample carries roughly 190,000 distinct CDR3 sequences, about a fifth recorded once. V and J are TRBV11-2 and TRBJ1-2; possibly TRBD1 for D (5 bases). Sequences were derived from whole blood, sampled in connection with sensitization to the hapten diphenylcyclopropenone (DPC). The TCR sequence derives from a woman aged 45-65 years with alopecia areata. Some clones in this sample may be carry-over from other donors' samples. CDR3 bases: TGTGCCAGCAGCTTATCCGGGGGGAATACCAACTATGGCTACACCTTC. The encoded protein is CASSLSGGNTNYGYTF.